Given below is one T cell receptor (beta chain) in context. Its antigen is undetermined. This CDR3 is built from 14 residues. V was pared by 2 bases and J by 5 bases, with 12 bases between. Germline assignment: CDR1 LNHDA and CDR2 SQIVND (reference sequence). The sample originates from a study of siplizumab effects on memory and regulatory T cells. The study's findings and limits: No naive or memory phenotype could be assigned to roughly 75-95% of proliferating clones. Relative to controls at 25% to 30%, mappable alloreactive CD4+ clones exhibited a mean Treg-derived proportion of approximately 70% with siplizumab.

Clones were sequenced by immunoSEQ multiplex PCR, and TCRdb holds only the in-frame ones, with some missing. The table includes approximately 46,000 clones, 85% to 95% detected once. The sequence was collected from a human donor in good health. This chain uses TRBV19 with TRBJ2-5; D is perhaps TRBD1 (6 bases). The sample taken for sequencing was CD8+ T cells sorted from blood. The DNA for the CDR3 is TGTGCCAGTAGTATATCAACAGGGTCGGAGACCCAGTACTTC. Residues: CASSISTGSETQYF.